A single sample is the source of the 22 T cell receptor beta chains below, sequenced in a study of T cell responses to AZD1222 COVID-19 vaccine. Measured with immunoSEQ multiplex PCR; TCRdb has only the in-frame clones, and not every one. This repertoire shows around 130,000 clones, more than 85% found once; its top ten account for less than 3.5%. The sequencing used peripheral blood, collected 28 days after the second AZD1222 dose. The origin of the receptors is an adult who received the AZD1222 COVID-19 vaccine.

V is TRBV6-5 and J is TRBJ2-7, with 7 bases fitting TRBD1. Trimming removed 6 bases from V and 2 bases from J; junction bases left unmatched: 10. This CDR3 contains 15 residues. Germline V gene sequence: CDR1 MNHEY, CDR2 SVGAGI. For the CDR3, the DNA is TGTGCCAGCAGACCCTCAGGGGGTTTCACCTACGAGCAGTACTTC. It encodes CASRPSGGFTYEQYF.

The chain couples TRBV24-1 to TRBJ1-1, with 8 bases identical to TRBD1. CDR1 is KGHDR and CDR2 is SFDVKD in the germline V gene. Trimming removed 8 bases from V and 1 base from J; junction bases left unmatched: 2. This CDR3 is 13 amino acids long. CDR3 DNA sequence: TGTGCCACCACCGGGACAGGGAACACTGAAGCTTTCTTT. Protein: CATTGTGNTEAFF.

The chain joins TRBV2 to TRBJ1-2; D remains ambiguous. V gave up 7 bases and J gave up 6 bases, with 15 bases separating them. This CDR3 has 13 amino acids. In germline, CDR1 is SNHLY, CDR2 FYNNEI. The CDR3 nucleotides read TGTGCCAGCATGCAGGAAGCCGTTAATGGCTACACCTTC. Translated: CASMQEAVNGYTF. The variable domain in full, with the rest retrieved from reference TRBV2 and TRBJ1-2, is EPEVTQTPSHQVTQMGQEVILRCVPISNHLYFYWYRQILGQKVEFLVSFYNNEISEKSEIFDDQFSVERPDGSNFTLKIRSTKLEDSAMYFCASMQEAVNGYTFGSGTRLTVV.

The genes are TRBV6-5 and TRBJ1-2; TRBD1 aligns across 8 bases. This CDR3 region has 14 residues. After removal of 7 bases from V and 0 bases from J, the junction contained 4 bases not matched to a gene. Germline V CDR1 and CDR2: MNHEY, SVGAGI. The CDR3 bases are TGTGCCAGCACACGGGACAGGACTAACTATGGCTACACCTTC. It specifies CASTRDRTNYGYTF.

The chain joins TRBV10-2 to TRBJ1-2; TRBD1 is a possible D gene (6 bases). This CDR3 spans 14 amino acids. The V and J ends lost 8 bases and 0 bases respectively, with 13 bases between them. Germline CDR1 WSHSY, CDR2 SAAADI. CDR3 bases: TGCGCCAGCGATAACAGGGCTCCTAACTATGGCTACACCTTC. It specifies CASDNRAPNYGYTF.

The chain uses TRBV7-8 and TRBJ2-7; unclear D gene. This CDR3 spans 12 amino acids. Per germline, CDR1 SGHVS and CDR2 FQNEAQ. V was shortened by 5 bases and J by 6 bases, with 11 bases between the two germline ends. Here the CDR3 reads CASSVRKGEQYF. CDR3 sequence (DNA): TGTGCCAGCAGCGTTCGGAAGGGCGAGCAGTACTTC. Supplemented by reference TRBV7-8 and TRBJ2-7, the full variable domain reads GAGVSQSPRYKVAKRGQDVALRCDPISGHVSLFWYQQALGQGPEFLTYFQNEAQLDKSGLPSDRFFAERPEGSVSTLKIQRTQQEDSAVYLCASSVRKGEQYFGPGTRLTVT.

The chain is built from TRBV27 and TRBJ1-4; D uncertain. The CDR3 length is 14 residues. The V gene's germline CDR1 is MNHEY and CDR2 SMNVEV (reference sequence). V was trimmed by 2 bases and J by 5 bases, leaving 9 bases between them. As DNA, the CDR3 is TGTGCCAGCAGTTTAATCCCGGGAAATGAAAAACTGTTTTTT. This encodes CASSLIPGNEKLFF.

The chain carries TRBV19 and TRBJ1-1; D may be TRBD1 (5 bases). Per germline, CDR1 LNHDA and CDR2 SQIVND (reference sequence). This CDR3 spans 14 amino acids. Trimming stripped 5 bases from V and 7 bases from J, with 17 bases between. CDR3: CASSQRPGRGEAFF. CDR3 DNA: TGTGCCAGTAGTCAACGCCCAGGGAGGGGTGAAGCTTTCTTT.

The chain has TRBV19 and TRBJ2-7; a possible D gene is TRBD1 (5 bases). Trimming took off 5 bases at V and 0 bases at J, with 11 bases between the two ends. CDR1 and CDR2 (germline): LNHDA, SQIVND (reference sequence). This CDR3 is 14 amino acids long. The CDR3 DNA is TGTGCCAGTAGTTTACAGGCGAGCTCCTACGAGCAGTACTTC. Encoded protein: CASSLQASSYEQYF.

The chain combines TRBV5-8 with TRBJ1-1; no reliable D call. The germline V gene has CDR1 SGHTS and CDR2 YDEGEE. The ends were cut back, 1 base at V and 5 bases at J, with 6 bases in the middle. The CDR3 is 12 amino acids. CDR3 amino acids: CASSLRGTEAFF. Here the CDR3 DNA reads TGTGCCAGCAGCTTGAGAGGGACTGAAGCTTTCTTT.

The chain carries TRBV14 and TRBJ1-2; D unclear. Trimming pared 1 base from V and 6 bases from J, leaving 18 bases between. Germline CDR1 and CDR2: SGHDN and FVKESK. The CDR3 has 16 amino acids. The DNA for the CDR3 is TGTGCCAGCAGCCAAGTGGGTATTCGGATAAACAATGGCTACACCTTC. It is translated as CASSQVGIRINNGYTF.

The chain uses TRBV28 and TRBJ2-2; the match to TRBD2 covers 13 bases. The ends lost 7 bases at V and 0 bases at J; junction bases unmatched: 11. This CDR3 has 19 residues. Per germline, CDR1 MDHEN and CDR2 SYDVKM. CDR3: CASNGIWTSGGPNTGELFF. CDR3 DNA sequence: TGTGCCAGCAACGGGATTTGGACTAGCGGGGGCCCGAACACCGGGGAGCTGTTTTTT. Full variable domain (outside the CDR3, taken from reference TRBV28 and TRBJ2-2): DVKVTQSSRYLVKRTGEKVFLECVQDMDHENMFWYRQDPGLGLRLIYFSYDVKMKEKGDIPEGYSVSREKKERFSLILESASTNQTSMYLCASNGIWTSGGPNTGELFFGEGSRLTVL.

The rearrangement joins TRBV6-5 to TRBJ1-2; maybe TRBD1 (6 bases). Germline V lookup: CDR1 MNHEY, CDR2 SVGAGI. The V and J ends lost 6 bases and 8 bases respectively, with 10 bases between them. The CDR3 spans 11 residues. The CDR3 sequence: CASSRGAGYTF. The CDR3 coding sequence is TGTGCCAGCAGCCGGGGGGCGGGCTACACCTTC.

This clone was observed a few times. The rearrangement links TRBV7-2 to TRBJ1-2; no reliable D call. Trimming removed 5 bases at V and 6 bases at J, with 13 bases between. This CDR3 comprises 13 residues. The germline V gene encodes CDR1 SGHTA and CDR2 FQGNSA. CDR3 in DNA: TGTGCCAGCAGCCATATAGCGAGGGATGGCTACACCTTC. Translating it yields CASSHIARDGYTF. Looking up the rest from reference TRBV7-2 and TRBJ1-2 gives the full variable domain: GAGVSQSPSNKVTEKGKDVELRCDPISGHTALYWYRQSLGQGLEFLIYFQGNSAPDKSGLPSDRFSAERTGGSVSTLTIQRTQQEDSAVYLCASSHIARDGYTFGSGTRLTVV.

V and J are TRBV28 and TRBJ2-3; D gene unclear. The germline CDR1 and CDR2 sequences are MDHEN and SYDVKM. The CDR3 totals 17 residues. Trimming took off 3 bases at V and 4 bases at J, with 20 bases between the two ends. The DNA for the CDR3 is TGTGCCAGCAGTTTTTCTGGGGTAGGCGACAATGCAGATACGCAGTATTTT. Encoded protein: CASSFSGVGDNADTQYF. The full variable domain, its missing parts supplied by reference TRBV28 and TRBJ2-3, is DVKVTQSSRYLVKRTGEKVFLECVQDMDHENMFWYRQDPGLGLRLIYFSYDVKMKEKGDIPEGYSVSREKKERFSLILESASTNQTSMYLCASSFSGVGDNADTQYFGPGTRLTVL.

CDR3 nucleotide sequence: TGTGCCAGCAGCTTAACAGGCTTGTGGGACCAATATGGCTACACCTTC. Its translation: CASSLTGLWDQYGYTF. The chain joins TRBV7-3 to TRBJ1-2; D possibly corresponds to TRBD1 (5 bases). The CDR3 sequence is 16 residues long. The germline V gene has CDR1 SGHTA and CDR2 FQGTGA. V was pared by 0 bases and J by 5 bases, with 16 bases between.

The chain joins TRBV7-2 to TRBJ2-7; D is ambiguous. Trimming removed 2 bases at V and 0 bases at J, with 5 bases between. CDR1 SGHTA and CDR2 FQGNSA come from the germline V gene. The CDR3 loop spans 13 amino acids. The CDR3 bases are TGTGCCAGCAGCTTACAGAGCTCCTACGAGCAGTACTTC. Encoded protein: CASSLQSSYEQYF.

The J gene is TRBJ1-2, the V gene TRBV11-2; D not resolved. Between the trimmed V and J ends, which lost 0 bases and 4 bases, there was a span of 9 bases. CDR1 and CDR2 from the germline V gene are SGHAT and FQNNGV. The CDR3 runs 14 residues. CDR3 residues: CASSLDGQVYGYTF. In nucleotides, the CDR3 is TGTGCCAGCAGCTTAGACGGGCAGGTCTATGGCTACACCTTC.

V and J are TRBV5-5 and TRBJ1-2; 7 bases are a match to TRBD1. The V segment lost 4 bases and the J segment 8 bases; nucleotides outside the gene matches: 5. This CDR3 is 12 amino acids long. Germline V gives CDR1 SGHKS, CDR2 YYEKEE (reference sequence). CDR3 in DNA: TGTGCCAGCAGCCGCAGGGGGGGAGGCTACACCTTC. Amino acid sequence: CASSRRGGGYTF.

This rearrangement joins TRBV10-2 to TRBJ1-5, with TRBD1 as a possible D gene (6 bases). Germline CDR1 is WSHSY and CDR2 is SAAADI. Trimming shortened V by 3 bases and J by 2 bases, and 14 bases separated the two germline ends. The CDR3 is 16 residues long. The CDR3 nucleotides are TGCGCCAGCAGTGACTTACCCAGGGGTGGCAATCAGCCCCAGCATTTT. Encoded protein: CASSDLPRGGNQPQHF.

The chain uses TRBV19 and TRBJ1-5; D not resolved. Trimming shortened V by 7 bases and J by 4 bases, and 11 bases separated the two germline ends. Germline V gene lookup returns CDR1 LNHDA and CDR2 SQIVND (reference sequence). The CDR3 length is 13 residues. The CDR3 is CASTLFWNQPQHF. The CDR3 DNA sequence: TGTGCCAGTACCTTGTTCTGGAATCAGCCCCAGCATTTT.

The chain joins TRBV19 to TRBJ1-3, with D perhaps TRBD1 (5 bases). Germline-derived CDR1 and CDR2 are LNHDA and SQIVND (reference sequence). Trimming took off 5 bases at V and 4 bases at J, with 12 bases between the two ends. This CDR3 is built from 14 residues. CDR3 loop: CASSPWGFGNTIYF. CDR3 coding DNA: TGTGCCAGTAGTCCCTGGGGGTTCGGAAACACCATATATTTT. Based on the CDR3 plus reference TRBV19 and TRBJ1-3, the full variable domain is DGGITQSPKYLFRKEGQNVTLSCEQNLNHDAMYWYRQDPGQGLRLIYYSQIVNDFQKGDIAEGYSVSREKKESFPLTVTSAQKNPTAFYLCASSPWGFGNTIYFGEGSWLTVV.